This TCR beta chain was sequenced in a study of cytomegalovirus exposure and HLA in healthy donors. Study-level background: From donors who were HLA-typed, an early data release held 65 million to 85 million unique TCRs.

Primers included in the PCR were 60 Vbeta and 13 Jbeta primers. Profiled with immunoSEQ multiplex PCR; TCRdb holds only in-frame clones, not every one. The data show 150,000 or so clones, about four fifths seen once. The clonotype originates from a man aged 25-45 years in good health and CMV-seropositive. The specimen sequenced was PBMCs.

CDR3 residues: CASSQRKGGQPQHF. CDR3 sequence (DNA): TGCGCCAGCAGTCAAAGGAAGGGGGGGCAGCCCCAGCATTTT. The rearrangement links TRBV23-1 to TRBJ1-5; D possibly corresponds to TRBD1 (6 bases). TRBV23-1 is classed as an ORF, of uncertain function. The CDR3 consists of 14 residues. Trimming cost V 2 bases and J 7 bases, with 12 bases left between them.